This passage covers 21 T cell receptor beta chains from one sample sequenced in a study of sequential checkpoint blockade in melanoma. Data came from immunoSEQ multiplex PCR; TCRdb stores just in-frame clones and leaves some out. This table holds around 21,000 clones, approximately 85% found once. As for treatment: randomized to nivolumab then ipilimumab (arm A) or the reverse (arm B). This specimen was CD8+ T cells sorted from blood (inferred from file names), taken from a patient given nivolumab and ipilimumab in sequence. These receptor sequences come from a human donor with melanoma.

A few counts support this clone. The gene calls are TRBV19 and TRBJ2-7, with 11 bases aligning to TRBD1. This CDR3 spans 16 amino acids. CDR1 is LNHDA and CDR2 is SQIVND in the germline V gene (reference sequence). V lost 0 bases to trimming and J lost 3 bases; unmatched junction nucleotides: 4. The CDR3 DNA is TGTGCCAGTAGTATAGACCCCGGGACAGGGGGCTACGAGCAGTACTTC. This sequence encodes CASSIDPGTGGYEQYF.

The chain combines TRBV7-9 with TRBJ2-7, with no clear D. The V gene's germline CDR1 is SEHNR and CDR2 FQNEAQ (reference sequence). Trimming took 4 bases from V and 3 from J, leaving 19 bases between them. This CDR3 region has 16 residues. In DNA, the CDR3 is TGTGCCAGCAGCTCCCACCCCGGCCCGGAGAACTACGAGCAGTACTTC. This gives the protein CASSSHPGPENYEQYF.

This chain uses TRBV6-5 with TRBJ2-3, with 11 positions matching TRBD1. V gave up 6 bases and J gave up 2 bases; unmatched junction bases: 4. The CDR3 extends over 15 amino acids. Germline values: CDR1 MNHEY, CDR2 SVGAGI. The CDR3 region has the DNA TGTGCCAGCAGGGGACAGGGGGGATCCACAGATACGCAGTATTTT. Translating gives CASRGQGGSTDTQYF.

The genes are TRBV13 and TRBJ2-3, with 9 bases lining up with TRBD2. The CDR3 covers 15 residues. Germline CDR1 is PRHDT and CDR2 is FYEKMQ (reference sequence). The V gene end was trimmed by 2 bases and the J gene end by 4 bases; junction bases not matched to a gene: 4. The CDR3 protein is CASSLWAGGSDTQYF. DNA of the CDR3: TGTGCCAGCAGCTTATGGGCGGGGGGGTCAGATACGCAGTATTTT.

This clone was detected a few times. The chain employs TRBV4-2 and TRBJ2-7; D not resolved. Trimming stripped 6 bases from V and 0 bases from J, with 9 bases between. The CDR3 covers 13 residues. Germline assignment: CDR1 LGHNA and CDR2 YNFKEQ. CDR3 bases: TGTGCCAGCAGTTACTCTGACTCCTACGAGCAGTACTTC. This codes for CASSYSDSYEQYF.

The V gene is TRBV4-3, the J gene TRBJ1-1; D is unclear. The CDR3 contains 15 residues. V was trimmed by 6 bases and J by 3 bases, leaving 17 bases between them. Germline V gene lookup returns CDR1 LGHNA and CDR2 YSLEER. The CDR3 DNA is TGCGCCAGCAGACAGCGGTTAACGGAAGACACTGAAGCTTTCTTT. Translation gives CASRQRLTEDTEAFF.

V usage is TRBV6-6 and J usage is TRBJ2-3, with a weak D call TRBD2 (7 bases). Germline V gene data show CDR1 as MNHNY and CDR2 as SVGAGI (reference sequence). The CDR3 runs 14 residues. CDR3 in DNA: TGTGCAACACAGGAGGGGGGGTTCACAGATACGCAGTATTTT. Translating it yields CATQEGGFTDTQYF.

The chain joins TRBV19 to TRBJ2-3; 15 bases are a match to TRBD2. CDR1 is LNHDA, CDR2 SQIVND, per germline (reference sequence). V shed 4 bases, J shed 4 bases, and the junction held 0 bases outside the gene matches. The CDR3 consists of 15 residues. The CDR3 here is CASSRTSGGADTQYF. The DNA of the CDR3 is TGTGCCAGTAGTAGGACTAGCGGGGGGGCAGATACGCAGTATTTT. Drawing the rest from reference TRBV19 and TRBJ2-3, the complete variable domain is DGGITQSPKYLFRKEGQNVTLSCEQNLNHDAMYWYRQDPGQGLRLIYYSQIVNDFQKGDIAEGYSVSREKKESFPLTVTSAQKNPTAFYLCASSRTSGGADTQYFGPGTRLTVL.

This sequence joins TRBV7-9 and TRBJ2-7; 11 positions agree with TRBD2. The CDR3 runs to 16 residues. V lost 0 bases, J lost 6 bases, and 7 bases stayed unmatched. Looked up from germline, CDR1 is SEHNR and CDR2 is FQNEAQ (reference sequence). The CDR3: CASSLASGGAPGEQYF. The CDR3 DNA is TGTGCCAGCAGCTTAGCTAGCGGGGGGGCCCCTGGCGAGCAGTACTTC.

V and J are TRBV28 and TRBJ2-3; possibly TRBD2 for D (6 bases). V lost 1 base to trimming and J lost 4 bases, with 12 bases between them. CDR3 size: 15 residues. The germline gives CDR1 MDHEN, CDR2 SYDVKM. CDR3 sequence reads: CASSLYSRGADTQYF. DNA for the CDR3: TGTGCCAGCAGTTTATATTCGCGGGGTGCAGATACGCAGTATTTT.

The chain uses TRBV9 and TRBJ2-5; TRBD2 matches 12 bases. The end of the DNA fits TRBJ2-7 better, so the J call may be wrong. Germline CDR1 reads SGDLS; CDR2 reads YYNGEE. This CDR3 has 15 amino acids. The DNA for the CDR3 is TGTGCCAGCAGCGAAACTAGCGGGGGGAGCTACGAGCAGTACTTC. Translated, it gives CASSETSGGSYEQYF.

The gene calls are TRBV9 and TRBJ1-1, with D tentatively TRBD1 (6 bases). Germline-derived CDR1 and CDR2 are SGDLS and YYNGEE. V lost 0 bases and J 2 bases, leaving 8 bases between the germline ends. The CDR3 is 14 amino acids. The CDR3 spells CASSVDRANTEAFF. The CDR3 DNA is TGTGCCAGCAGCGTAGACAGGGCCAACACTGAAGCTTTCTTT. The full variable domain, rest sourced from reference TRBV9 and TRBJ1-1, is DSGVTQTPKHLITATGQRVTLRCSPRSGDLSVYWYQQSLDQGLQFLIQYYNGEERAKGNILERFSAQQFPDLHSELNLSSLELGDSALYFCASSVDRANTEAFFGQGTRLTVV.

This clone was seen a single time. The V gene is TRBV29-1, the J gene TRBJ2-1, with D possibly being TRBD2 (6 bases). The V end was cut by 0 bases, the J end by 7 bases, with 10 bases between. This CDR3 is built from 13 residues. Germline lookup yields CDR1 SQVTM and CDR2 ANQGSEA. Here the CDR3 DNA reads TGCAGCGTTGAAGATAAGGCGGGGAATGAGCAGTTCTTC. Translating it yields CSVEDKAGNEQFF.

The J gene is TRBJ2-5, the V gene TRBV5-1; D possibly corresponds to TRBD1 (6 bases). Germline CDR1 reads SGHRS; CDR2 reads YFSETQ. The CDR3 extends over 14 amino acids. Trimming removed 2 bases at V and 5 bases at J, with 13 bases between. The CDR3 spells CASSLGQPFETQYF. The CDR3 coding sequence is TGCGCCAGCAGCTTAGGACAGCCATTTGAGACCCAGTACTTC.

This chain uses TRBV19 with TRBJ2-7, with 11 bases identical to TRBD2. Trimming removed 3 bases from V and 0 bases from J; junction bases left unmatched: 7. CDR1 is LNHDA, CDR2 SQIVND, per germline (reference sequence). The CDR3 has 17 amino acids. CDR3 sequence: CASSMASGGPSSYEQYF. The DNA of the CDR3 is TGTGCCAGTAGTATGGCTAGCGGGGGGCCGAGCTCCTACGAGCAGTACTTC.

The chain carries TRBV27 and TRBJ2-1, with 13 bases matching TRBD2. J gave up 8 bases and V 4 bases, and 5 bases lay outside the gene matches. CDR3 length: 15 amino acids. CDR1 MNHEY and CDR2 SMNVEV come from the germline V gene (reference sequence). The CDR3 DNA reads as TGTGCCAGCAGTTCGACTAGCGGGGGGTGGCATGAGCAGTTCTTC. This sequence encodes CASSSTSGGWHEQFF.

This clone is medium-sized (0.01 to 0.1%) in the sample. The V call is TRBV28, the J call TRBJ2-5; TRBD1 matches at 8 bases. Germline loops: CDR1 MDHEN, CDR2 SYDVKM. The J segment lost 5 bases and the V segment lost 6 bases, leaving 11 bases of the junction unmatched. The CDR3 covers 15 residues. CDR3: CASSTLGQGAETQYF. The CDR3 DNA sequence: TGTGCCAGCAGCACCCTCGGACAGGGTGCGGAGACCCAGTACTTC.

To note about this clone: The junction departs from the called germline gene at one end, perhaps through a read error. The chain's CDR3 is CASSLPDRGHEQCF. The DNA of the CDR3 is TGTGCCAGCAGTCTCCCGGACAGGGGCCACGAGCAGTGCTTC. The gene calls are TRBV6-1 and TRBJ2-7, with 9 nucleotides matching TRBD1. The length of the CDR3 is 14 residues. Looked up from germline, CDR1 is MNHNS and CDR2 is SASEGT.

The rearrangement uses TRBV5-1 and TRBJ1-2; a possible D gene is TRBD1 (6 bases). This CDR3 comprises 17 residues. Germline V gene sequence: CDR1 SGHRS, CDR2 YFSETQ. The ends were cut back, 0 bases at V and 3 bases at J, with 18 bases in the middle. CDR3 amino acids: CASSLGVRVRGDYGYTF. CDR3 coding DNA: TGCGCCAGCAGCTTGGGGGTCCGGGTCAGGGGCGACTATGGCTACACCTTC.

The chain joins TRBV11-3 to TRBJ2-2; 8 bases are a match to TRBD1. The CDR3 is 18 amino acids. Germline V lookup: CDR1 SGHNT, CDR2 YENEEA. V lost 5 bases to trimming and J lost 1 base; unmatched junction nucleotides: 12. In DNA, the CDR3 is TGTGCCAGCAGCGCCAGGGGGCCGACAGAGATGAACACCGGGGAGCTGTTTTTT. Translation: CASSARGPTEMNTGELFF.

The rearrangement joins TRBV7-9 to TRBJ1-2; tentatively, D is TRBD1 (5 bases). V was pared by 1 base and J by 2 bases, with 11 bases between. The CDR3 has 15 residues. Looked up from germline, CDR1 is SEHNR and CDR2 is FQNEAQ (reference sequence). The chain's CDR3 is CASSLGPGWNYGYTF. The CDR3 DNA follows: TGTGCCAGCAGCTTAGGGCCAGGGTGGAACTATGGCTACACCTTC.